This entry describes one T cell receptor beta chain. Original processing methods: Nucleated cell number was recorded as an estimate derived from reference gene primer amplification. Sequencing was performed with immunoSEQ multiplex PCR; in TCRdb, only in-frame clones are kept and a portion is missing. The DNA was the basis for D and trimming; V, J and clone size are from that table. Of about 250,000 clones in the sample, more than 75% were seen once. This entry comes from a study of blood T cell repertoires in COVID-19. Study summary: The study drew acute and convalescent COVID-19 samples from the United States, Italy and Spain. The cDNA or gDNA used as material had been derived from T cells, B-cell-depleted T cells, or PBMCs.

Material for sequencing was peripheral blood. The sequence was obtained from a woman aged 55-69 years who had recovered from COVID-19.

In DNA, the CDR3 is TGTGCCACCAGCAGGGCTGAATTTGACTATGGCTACACCTTC. It is translated as CATSRAEFDYGYTF. This chain connects TRBV15 to TRBJ1-2; D gene uncertain. Germline V gene data show CDR1 as LNHNV and CDR2 as YYDKDF (reference sequence). This CDR3 is 14 amino acids long. V was clipped by 3 bases and J by 3 bases, with 11 bases between them.